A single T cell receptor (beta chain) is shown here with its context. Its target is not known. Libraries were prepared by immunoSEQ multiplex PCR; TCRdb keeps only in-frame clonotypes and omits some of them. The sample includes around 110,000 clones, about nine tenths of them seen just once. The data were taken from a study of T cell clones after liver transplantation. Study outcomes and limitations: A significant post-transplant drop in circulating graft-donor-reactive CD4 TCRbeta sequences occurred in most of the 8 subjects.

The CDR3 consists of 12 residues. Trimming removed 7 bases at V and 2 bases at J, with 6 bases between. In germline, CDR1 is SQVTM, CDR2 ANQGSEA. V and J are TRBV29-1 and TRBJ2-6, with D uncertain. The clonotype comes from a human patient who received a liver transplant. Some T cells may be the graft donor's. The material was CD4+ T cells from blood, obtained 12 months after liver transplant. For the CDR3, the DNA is TGCAGCGCAGAAGCTGGGGCCAACGTCCTGACTTTC. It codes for CSAEAGANVLTF.